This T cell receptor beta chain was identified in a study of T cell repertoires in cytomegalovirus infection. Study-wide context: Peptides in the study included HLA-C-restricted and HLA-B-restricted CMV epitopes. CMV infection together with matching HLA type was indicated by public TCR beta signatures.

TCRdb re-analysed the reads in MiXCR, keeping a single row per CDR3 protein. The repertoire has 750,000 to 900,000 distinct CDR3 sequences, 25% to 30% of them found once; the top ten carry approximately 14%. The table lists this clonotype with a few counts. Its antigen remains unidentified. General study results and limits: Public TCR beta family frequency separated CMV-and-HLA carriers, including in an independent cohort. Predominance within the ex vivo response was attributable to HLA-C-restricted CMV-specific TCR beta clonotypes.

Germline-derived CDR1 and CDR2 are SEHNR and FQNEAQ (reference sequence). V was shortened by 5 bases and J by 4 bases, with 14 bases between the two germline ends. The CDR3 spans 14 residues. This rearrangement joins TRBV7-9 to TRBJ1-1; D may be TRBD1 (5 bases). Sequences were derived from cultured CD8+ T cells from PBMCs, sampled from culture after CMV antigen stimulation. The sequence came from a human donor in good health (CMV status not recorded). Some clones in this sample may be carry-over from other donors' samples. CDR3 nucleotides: TGTGCCAGCAGCATTGACAGCACAACCACTGAAGCTTTCTTT. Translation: CASSIDSTTTEAFF.